The 32 T cell receptor beta chains presented below share a single source sample, sequenced in a study of shared clonotypes between healthy human individuals. Measured with immunoSEQ multiplex PCR; TCRdb has only the in-frame clones, and not every one. The data contain 2 million to 3 million clones, roughly 93% of them singletons. Sample: naive CD4+ T cells from PBMCs. The subset here: CD45RA+ positively selected. The receptor set was obtained from a man between 18 and 29 years old in good health. Some clones in this sample may be carry-over from other donors' samples.

The J gene is TRBJ2-2, the V gene TRBV5-4; 7 bases line up with TRBD2. The trim removed 4 bases at V and 5 bases at J, leaving 14 bases unmatched. CDR1 and CDR2 (germline): SGHNT, YYREEE (reference sequence). This CDR3 is 17 amino acids long. DNA for the CDR3: TGTGCCAGCAGCCCCCTTCTAGGACGGGAGGTAACCGGGGAGCTGTTTTTT. Its protein product is CASSPLLGREVTGELFF.

V and J are TRBV6-6 and TRBJ2-7, with D unresolved. CDR1 and CDR2 from the germline V gene are MNHNY and SVGAGI (reference sequence). The germline V and J ends were trimmed by 4 bases and 4 bases, with 17 bases remaining between them. The CDR3 runs to 15 residues. CDR3 sequence reads: CASSSTAKRFYEQYF. The CDR3 nucleotides are TGTGCCAGCAGTTCCACCGCCAAAAGATTTTACGAGCAGTACTTC.

This chain uses TRBV9 with TRBJ2-3; D is unresolved. CDR1 and CDR2 (germline): SGDLS, YYNGEE. This CDR3 comprises 14 residues. Trimming pared 0 bases from V and 6 bases from J, leaving 11 bases between. The CDR3: CASSVGPLLDTQYF. The DNA for the CDR3 is TGTGCCAGCAGCGTAGGGCCCTTGTTGGATACGCAGTATTTT. The full variable domain, rest sourced from reference TRBV9 and TRBJ2-3, is DSGVTQTPKHLITATGQRVTLRCSPRSGDLSVYWYQQSLDQGLQFLIQYYNGEERAKGNILERFSAQQFPDLHSELNLSSLELGDSALYFCASSVGPLLDTQYFGPGTRLTVL.

The chain recombines TRBV5-8 with TRBJ1-5, with 8 bases fitting TRBD1. The CDR3 loop spans 14 amino acids. Trimming at V came to 4 bases and at J to 5 bases, leaving 5 bases not matched to a gene. Germline V gene data show CDR1 as SGHTS and CDR2 as YDEGEE. The CDR3 region has the DNA TGTGCCAGCAGCACCGGACAGGGTCATCAGCCCCAGCATTTT. Translation gives CASSTGQGHQPQHF.

The chain carries TRBV5-1 and TRBJ1-4; 8 bases fit TRBD1. The germline V gene encodes CDR1 SGHRS and CDR2 YFSETQ. J lost 0 bases, V lost 4 bases, and 8 bases had no gene match. CDR3 length: 17 residues. This chain's CDR3 is CASSPGQGMATNEKLFF. The CDR3 nucleotides read TGCGCCAGCAGCCCCGGACAGGGAATGGCAACTAATGAAAAACTGTTTTTT.

This clone was observed a single time. The J gene is TRBJ2-5, the V gene TRBV10-3; 8 nucleotides line up with TRBD2. The germline CDR1 and CDR2 sequences are ENHRY and SYGVKD. The J segment lost 9 bases and the V segment lost 0 bases, leaving 6 bases of the junction unmatched. CDR3 length equals 14 residues. CDR3 in DNA: TGTGCCATCAGTGAGTCAGCAGGGCGGGAGGCCCAGTACTTC. Its protein is CAISESAGREAQYF.

The CDR3 here is CASRLDREESEAFF. The CDR3 nucleotides read TGTGCCAGCAGGTTGGACAGGGAAGAGTCTGAAGCTTTCTTT. This chain joins TRBV2 and TRBJ1-1; 8 positions match TRBD1. With 6 bases clipped from V and 6 bases from J, the junction kept 9 bases outside the gene matches. The length of the CDR3 is 14 residues. Germline CDR1 SNHLY, CDR2 FYNNEI.

This rearrangement joins TRBV6-6 to TRBJ2-7, with 9 bases lining up with TRBD2. V lost 0 bases and J lost 2; bases outside the gene matches: 5. The CDR3 has 16 amino acids. Germline V gives CDR1 MNHNY, CDR2 SVGAGI (reference sequence). Here the CDR3 DNA reads TGTGCCAGCAGTTACTCGAGGGCTAGCGGGGCCTACGAGCAGTACTTC. It specifies CASSYSRASGAYEQYF.

This clone was seen once. The rearrangement uses TRBV27 and TRBJ2-1, with TRBD2 matching over 11 bases. CDR3 length: 17 residues. The trim removed 8 bases at V and 1 base at J, leaving 10 bases unmatched. CDR1 MNHEY and CDR2 SMNVEV come from the germline V gene (reference sequence). The CDR3 bases are TGTGCCAGCCGAGCCCTAGCGGGAGGCTGGTCCTACAATGAGCAGTTCTTC. As protein: CASRALAGGWSYNEQFF.

The table lists this clone with a few counts. The V and J genes are TRBV28 and TRBJ2-2, with D possibly being TRBD1 (5 bases). The CDR3 extends over 15 amino acids. In germline, CDR1 is MDHEN, CDR2 SYDVKM. Deletions cut 3 bases from V and 4 bases from J, with 12 bases between. The CDR3 here is CASSLSRAITGELFF. CDR3 bases: TGTGCCAGCAGTTTGAGCAGGGCCATCACCGGGGAGCTGTTTTTT.

The chain uses TRBV15 and TRBJ2-2; 8 nucleotides match TRBD1. Germline loops: CDR1 LNHNV, CDR2 YYDKDF (reference sequence). With 3 bases clipped from V and 1 base from J, the junction kept 13 bases outside the gene matches. This CDR3 has 19 amino acids. CDR3 region: CATSRFRDRSSLNTGELFF. In DNA, the CDR3 is TGTGCCACCAGCAGGTTCCGGGACAGGAGCTCCTTGAACACCGGGGAGCTGTTTTTT.

The chain carries TRBV2 and TRBJ1-5; 10 positions agree with TRBD1. Germline V gene sequence: CDR1 SNHLY, CDR2 FYNNEI. The CDR3 has 15 residues. The V segment lost 7 bases and the J segment 6 bases; nucleotides outside the gene matches: 9. DNA for the CDR3: TGTGCCAGCATGTTAGAGACAGGGGGCGGTCAGCCCCAGCATTTT. This encodes CASMLETGGGQPQHF. Full variable domain (remainder filled in from reference TRBV2 and TRBJ1-5): EPEVTQTPSHQVTQMGQEVILRCVPISNHLYFYWYRQILGQKVEFLVSFYNNEISEKSEIFDDQFSVERPDGSNFTLKIRSTKLEDSAMYFCASMLETGGGQPQHFGDGTRLSIL.

This rearrangement joins TRBV18 to TRBJ2-4, with 11 bases fitting TRBD2. The trim removed 5 bases at V and 7 bases at J, leaving 16 bases unmatched. The CDR3 sequence is 18 residues long. CDR1 KGHSH and CDR2 LQKENI come from the germline V gene. DNA of the CDR3: TGTGCCAGCTCAGGGCTAGCGGGAGGAGAAATCATAGGGAACATTCAGTACTTC. Translating gives CASSGLAGGEIIGNIQYF.

V is TRBV7-2 and J is TRBJ2-7; D is uncertain. CDR3 size: 14 residues. Trimming took off 2 bases at V and 6 bases at J, with 14 bases between the two ends. Germline lookup yields CDR1 SGHTA and CDR2 FQGNSA. The CDR3 protein is CASSLTSVSSEQYF. The CDR3 DNA reads TGTGCCAGCAGCTTAACCTCCGTATCAAGCGAGCAGTACTTC. Supplemented by reference TRBV7-2 and TRBJ2-7, the full variable domain reads GAGVSQSPSNKVTEKGKDVELRCDPISGHTALYWYRQSLGQGLEFLIYFQGNSAPDKSGLPSDRFSAERTGGSVSTLTIQRTQQEDSAVYLCASSLTSVSSEQYFGPGTRLTVT.

This chain uses TRBV11-3 with TRBJ2-3; the match to TRBD2 covers 8 bases. Per the germline V gene, CDR1 is SGHNT and CDR2 is YENEEA. The CDR3 runs to 16 residues. Trimming at V came to 5 bases and at J to 2 bases, leaving 9 bases not matched to a gene. CDR3 nucleotide sequence: TGTGCCAGCAGCCCCGGTGTTAGCGGGATCACAGATACGCAGTATTTT. It yields the protein CASSPGVSGITDTQYF.

Comments on this clone: Other DNA sequences in the sample encode the same CDR3. The chain uses TRBV28 and TRBJ2-7; 11 nucleotides line up with TRBD1. The V segment lost 2 bases and the J segment 4 bases; nucleotides outside the gene matches: 4. The CDR3 length is 15 residues. Germline V gene lookup returns CDR1 MDHEN and CDR2 SYDVKM. The DNA of the CDR3 is TGTGCCAGCAGTTTACTAGGGACAGGGGGGTACGAGCAGTACTTC. As protein: CASSLLGTGGYEQYF.

V usage is TRBV9 and J usage is TRBJ2-5; tentative D call: TRBD2 (6 bases). Germline-derived CDR1 and CDR2 are SGDLS and YYNGEE. This CDR3 is built from 15 residues. The ends were cut back, 0 bases at V and 2 bases at J, with 11 bases in the middle. CDR3 sequence: CASSVATGVQETQYF. The CDR3 DNA is TGTGCCAGCAGCGTAGCTACGGGGGTTCAAGAGACCCAGTACTTC. The full variable domain, its missing parts supplied by reference TRBV9 and TRBJ2-5, is DSGVTQTPKHLITATGQRVTLRCSPRSGDLSVYWYQQSLDQGLQFLIQYYNGEERAKGNILERFSAQQFPDLHSELNLSSLELGDSALYFCASSVATGVQETQYFGPGTRLLVL.

This chain links TRBV28 with TRBJ1-1; D may be TRBD1 (5 bases). V lost 5 bases and J 3 bases, leaving 13 bases between the germline ends. CDR1 and CDR2 (germline): MDHEN, SYDVKM. The CDR3 has 14 amino acids. CDR3 in DNA: TGTGCCAGCAGTCCCGAGACAGTTTACACTGAAGCTTTCTTT. Amino acids: CASSPETVYTEAFF. Full variable domain (outside the CDR3, taken from reference TRBV28 and TRBJ1-1): DVKVTQSSRYLVKRTGEKVFLECVQDMDHENMFWYRQDPGLGLRLIYFSYDVKMKEKGDIPEGYSVSREKKERFSLILESASTNQTSMYLCASSPETVYTEAFFGQGTRLTVV.

In this sample, this clone turned up once. V usage is TRBV7-2 and J usage is TRBJ2-6; D could derive from TRBD1 or TRBD2 (5 bases each). The germline V gene has CDR1 SGHTA and CDR2 FQGNSA. The ends were cut back, 6 bases at V and 2 bases at J, with 17 bases in the middle. The CDR3 is 17 residues long. Here the CDR3 DNA reads TGTGCCAGCAGTCGCGGGCCCCAGGGAACTGGGGCCAACGTCCTGACTTTC. Translated, it gives CASSRGPQGTGANVLTF.

This chain uses TRBV28 with TRBJ1-1; the D gene is possibly TRBD1 (5 bases). The CDR3 length is 15 residues. Germline V CDR1 and CDR2: MDHEN, SYDVKM. With 6 bases removed from V and 3 bases from J, the gap between germline ends came to 17 bases. CDR3 amino acids: CASSRAGSHDTEAFF. CDR3 coding DNA: TGTGCCAGCAGCAGGGCCGGGTCCCATGACACTGAAGCTTTCTTT. The variable domain in full, completed from reference TRBV28 and TRBJ1-1, reads DVKVTQSSRYLVKRTGEKVFLECVQDMDHENMFWYRQDPGLGLRLIYFSYDVKMKEKGDIPEGYSVSREKKERFSLILESASTNQTSMYLCASSRAGSHDTEAFFGQGTRLTVV.

This sequence joins TRBV2 and TRBJ1-6, with D perhaps matching TRBD1 (6 bases). Germline CDR1 and CDR2: SNHLY and FYNNEI. V was trimmed by 7 bases and J by 10 bases, leaving 14 bases between them. This CDR3 region has 13 residues. CDR3 DNA: TGTGCCAGCATCCCGGGGGGCTGGTCACCCCTCCACTTT. It codes for CASIPGGWSPLHF.

The genes are TRBV29-1 and TRBJ2-7; D not certain. This CDR3 is built from 14 residues. The ends were cut back, 5 bases at V and 7 bases at J, with 21 bases in the middle. Germline V CDR1 and CDR2: SQVTM, ANQGSEA. CDR3 region: CSVKLGPVLGEQYF. CDR3 nucleotide sequence: TGCAGCGTTAAATTAGGGCCCGTTCTAGGTGAGCAGTACTTC.

The chain combines TRBV9 with TRBJ1-4; D is ambiguous. The CDR3 extends over 14 amino acids. Germline V gene sequence: CDR1 SGDLS, CDR2 YYNGEE. V dropped 3 bases and J dropped 5 bases, with 11 bases sitting between them. CDR3 coding DNA: TGTGCCAGCAGCGCGGCGGCGCGCAATGAAAAACTGTTTTTT. The encoded protein is CASSAAARNEKLFF.

V gene TRBV14 combines with J gene TRBJ2-1; unclear D gene. V was clipped by 3 bases and J by 0 bases, with 18 bases between them. The CDR3 is 18 amino acids. Germline V CDR1 and CDR2: SGHDN, FVKESK. CDR3 amino acids: CASSQRSMALSSYNEQFF. In DNA, the CDR3 is TGTGCCAGCAGCCAGAGGAGCATGGCCCTCAGCTCCTACAATGAGCAGTTCTTC.

The chain recombines TRBV9 with TRBJ2-3, with D possibly being TRBD2 (6 bases). The V end was cut by 0 bases, the J end by 4 bases, with 15 bases between. Germline V gene sequence: CDR1 SGDLS, CDR2 YYNGEE. There are 16 residues in the CDR3. The CDR3 coding sequence is TGTGCCAGCAGCGTAGATGGGGGGAGGAGCCCAGATACGCAGTATTTT. Protein product: CASSVDGGRSPDTQYF.

Comment on this clone: Other DNA sequences in the sample encode the same CDR3. V and J are TRBV7-9 and TRBJ1-2; D remains unclear. Germline CDR1 and CDR2: SEHNR and FQNEAQ (reference sequence). Between the trimmed V and J ends, which lost 1 base and 4 bases, there was a span of 4 bases. This CDR3 contains 12 residues. Here the CDR3 DNA reads TGTGCCAGCAGCTTAGGTCTCTATGGCTACACCTTC. It specifies CASSLGLYGYTF.

This clone occurred once. The V call is TRBV19, the J call TRBJ2-1; 11 nucleotides line up with TRBD2. V dropped 3 bases and J dropped 4; count of bases not matched to a gene: 5. The CDR3 runs to 16 residues. Germline CDR1 and CDR2: LNHDA and SQIVND (reference sequence). The CDR3 DNA is TGTGCCAGTAGTATCACCGGGACTAGCGGTTACAATGAGCAGTTCTTC. This codes for CASSITGTSGYNEQFF.

The chain joins TRBV7-9 to TRBJ1-1; 12 bases agree with TRBD1. V was pared by 10 bases and J by 1 base, with 10 bases of the junction left unmatched. The CDR3 covers 16 residues. From germline, CDR1 is SEHNR and CDR2 FQNEAQ (reference sequence). The CDR3 nucleotides read TGTGCCAATTCAATGGGGGACAGGGGGCAGAACACTGAAGCTTTCTTT. Amino acids: CANSMGDRGQNTEAFF.

This rearrangement joins TRBV11-2 to TRBJ1-1; D not resolved. This CDR3 is 15 amino acids long. Trimming took 2 bases from V and 1 from J, leaving 11 bases between them. Germline CDR1 reads SGHAT; CDR2 reads FQNNGV. This CDR3 is CASSLLIVGNTEAFF. CDR3 DNA: TGTGCCAGCAGCTTATTGATCGTTGGGAACACTGAAGCTTTCTTT.

With regard to this clone: Other DNA variants within this sample encode the same CDR3. The chain has TRBV30 and TRBJ1-2; D may be TRBD1 (6 bases). This CDR3 is built from 12 residues. Per the germline V gene, CDR1 is GTSNPN and CDR2 is SVGIG (reference sequence). Trimming left V 2 bases short and J 7 bases short, with 11 bases between. The CDR3 bases are TGTGCCTGGAGTCGAGGGGGGGGTGGCTACACCTTC. Translating gives CAWSRGGGGYTF.

The chain carries TRBV9 and TRBJ2-1, with a weak D call TRBD2 (6 bases). Germline V lookup: CDR1 SGDLS, CDR2 YYNGEE. Trimming removed 4 bases at V and 9 bases at J, with 20 bases between. This CDR3 has 15 residues. The CDR3 DNA is TGTGCCAGCAGCACCCAGACCGGGACTCAGACTGAGCAGTTCTTC. This gives the protein CASSTQTGTQTEQFF.

The V gene is TRBV6-1, the J gene TRBJ2-4; D may match TRBD1 or TRBD2 (6 bases each). CDR3 size: 17 residues. The germline CDR1 and CDR2 sequences are MNHNS and SASEGT. Trimming removed 4 bases from V and 5 bases from J, with 21 bases in between. The CDR3: CASSARGTLGGENIQYF. The CDR3 DNA follows: TGTGCCAGCAGTGCTAGGGGGACTCTCGGTGGGGAAAACATTCAGTACTTC.